This TCR beta chain was profiled in a study of OX40 agonist ivuxolimab in advanced cancers. The study, taken as a whole, reports: At doses 0.1 to 3.0 mg/kg, CD4+ and CD8+ clones expanded.

Concerning this clone: Its matching antigen is unknown.

TCRdb's copy holds only in-frame clones and misses some; the assay was immunoSEQ multiplex PCR. This sample has about 49,000 clones, with roughly 85% found just once. The origin of this receptor is an adult with an advanced solid tumor such as melanoma, head and neck, liver or kidney cancer. The starting material was CD4+ or CD8+ T cells sorted from blood, obtained in a trial of the OX40 agonist ivuxolimab.

CDR3 DNA sequence: TGTGCCAGCAGTTTATCAGGAGCAGGGGGCTACACTGAAGCTTTCTTT. Protein: CASSLSGAGGYTEAFF. The chain recombines TRBV27 with TRBJ1-1, with 8 bases fitting TRBD1. The CDR3 covers 16 residues. Trimming removed 0 bases from V and 3 bases from J; junction bases left unmatched: 6. Germline CDR1 and CDR2: MNHEY and SMNVEV (reference sequence).